The clone carrying this T cell receptor (beta chain) was recorded a few times. Its specificity is unknown. Reverse transcribing all isolated RNA meant expressed TCRB transcripts were sequenced. This table comes from immunoSEQ multiplex PCR, and its TCRdb copy is limited to in-frame clones, with some not included. The table includes 500,000 to 700,000 clones, about 14% detected once. The entry originates in a study of beta chain features in type 1 diabetes. Study details: Regarding age, gender and cell yields, patients proved similar to healthy donors. Study conclusions and caveats: TCRB CDR3 length was moderately but significantly reduced in all four CD4+ subsets of Type 1 diabetes patients. The naive, central memory and Treg TCRB repertoires looked more alike in patients than they did in healthy donors.

CDR1 MNHNY and CDR2 SVGAGI come from the germline V gene (reference sequence). This CDR3 has 14 residues. V lost 5 bases, J lost 6 bases, and 15 bases lay in between. The chain is built from TRBV6-6 and TRBJ2-3; D unclear. Sequenced input: naive CD4+ T cells from blood. The sequence derives from a man between 18 and 35 years old in good health. In nucleotides, the CDR3 is TGTGCCAGCAGTATGGTGGGCACCCCGGATACGCAGTATTTT. Its translation: CASSMVGTPDTQYF.